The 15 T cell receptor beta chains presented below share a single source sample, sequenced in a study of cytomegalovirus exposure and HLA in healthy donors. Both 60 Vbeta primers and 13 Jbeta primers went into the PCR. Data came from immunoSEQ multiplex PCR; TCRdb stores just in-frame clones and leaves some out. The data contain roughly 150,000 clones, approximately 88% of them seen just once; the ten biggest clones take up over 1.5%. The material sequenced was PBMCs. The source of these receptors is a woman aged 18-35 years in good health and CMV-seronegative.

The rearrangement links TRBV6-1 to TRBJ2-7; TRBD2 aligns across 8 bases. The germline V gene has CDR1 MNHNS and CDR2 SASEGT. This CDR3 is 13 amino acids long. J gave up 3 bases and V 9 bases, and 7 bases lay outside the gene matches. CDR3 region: CARAGREGYEQYF. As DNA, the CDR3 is TGTGCCAGAGCAGGACGGGAGGGCTACGAGCAGTACTTC.

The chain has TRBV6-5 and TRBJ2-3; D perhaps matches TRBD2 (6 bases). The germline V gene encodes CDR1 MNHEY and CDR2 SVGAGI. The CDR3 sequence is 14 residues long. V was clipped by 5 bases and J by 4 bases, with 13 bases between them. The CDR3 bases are TGTGCCAGCAGTCCGGGGGAGGCCGCAGATACGCAGTATTTT. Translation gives CASSPGEAADTQYF.

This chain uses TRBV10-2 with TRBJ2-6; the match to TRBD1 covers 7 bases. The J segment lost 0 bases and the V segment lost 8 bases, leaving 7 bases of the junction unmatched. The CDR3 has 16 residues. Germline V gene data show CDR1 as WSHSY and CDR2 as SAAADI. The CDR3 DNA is TGCGCCAGCTACAGACAGGGACCCTCTGGGGCCAACGTCCTGACTTTC. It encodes CASYRQGPSGANVLTF.

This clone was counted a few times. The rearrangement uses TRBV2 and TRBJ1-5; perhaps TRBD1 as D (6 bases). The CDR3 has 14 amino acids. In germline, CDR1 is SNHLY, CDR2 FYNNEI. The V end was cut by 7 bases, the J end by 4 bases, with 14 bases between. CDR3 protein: CASKDGRGNQPQHF. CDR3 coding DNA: TGTGCCAGCAAAGATGGCAGGGGAAATCAGCCCCAGCATTTT. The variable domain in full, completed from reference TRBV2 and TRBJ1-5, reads EPEVTQTPSHQVTQMGQEVILRCVPISNHLYFYWYRQILGQKVEFLVSFYNNEISEKSEIFDDQFSVERPDGSNFTLKIRSTKLEDSAMYFCASKDGRGNQPQHFGDGTRLSIL.

CDR3 region: CATSRDRGREQYF. The DNA of the CDR3 is TGTGCCACCAGCAGGGACAGGGGGCGGGAGCAGTACTTC. V and J are TRBV15 and TRBJ2-7; 11 nucleotides line up with TRBD1. The length of the CDR3 is 13 residues. V lost 3 bases to trimming and J lost 7 bases; unmatched junction nucleotides: 2. Germline CDR1 is LNHNV and CDR2 is YYDKDF (reference sequence).

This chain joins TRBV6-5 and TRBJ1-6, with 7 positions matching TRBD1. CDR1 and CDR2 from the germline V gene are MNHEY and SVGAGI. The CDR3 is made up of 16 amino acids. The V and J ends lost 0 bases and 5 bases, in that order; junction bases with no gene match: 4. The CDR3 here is CASSYSRGPNNSPLHF. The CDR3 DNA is TGTGCCAGCAGTTACTCTAGGGGGCCGAATAATTCACCCCTCCACTTT.

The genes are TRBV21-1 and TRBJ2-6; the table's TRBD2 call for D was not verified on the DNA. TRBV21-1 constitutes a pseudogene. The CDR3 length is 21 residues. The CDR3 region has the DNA TGTGCCAGCAGCAAAGATAGCCGGCCTGGCAGGACTAGCTCTGGGGCCAACGTCCTGACTTTC. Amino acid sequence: CASSKDSRPGRTSSGANVLTF.

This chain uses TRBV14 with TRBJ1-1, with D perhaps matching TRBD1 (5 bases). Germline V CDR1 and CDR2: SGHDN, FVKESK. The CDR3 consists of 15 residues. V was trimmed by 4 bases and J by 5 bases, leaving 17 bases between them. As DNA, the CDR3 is TGTGCCAGCAGCCTTGGGGGACCAGGGAGGACTGAAGCTTTCTTT. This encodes CASSLGGPGRTEAFF.

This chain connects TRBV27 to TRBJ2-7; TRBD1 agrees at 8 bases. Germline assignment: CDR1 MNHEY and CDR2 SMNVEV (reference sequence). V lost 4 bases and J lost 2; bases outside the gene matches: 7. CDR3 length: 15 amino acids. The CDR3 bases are TGTGCCAGCAGTTCCCCGGACAGGGTACCCTACGAGCAGTACTTC. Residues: CASSSPDRVPYEQYF.

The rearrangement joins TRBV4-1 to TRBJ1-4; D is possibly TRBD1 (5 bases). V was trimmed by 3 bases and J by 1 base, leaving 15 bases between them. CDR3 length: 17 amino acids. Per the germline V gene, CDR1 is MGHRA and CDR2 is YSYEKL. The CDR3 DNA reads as TGCGCCAGCAGCCAGCTGGGACTCTTAGGAACTAATGAAAAACTGTTTTTT. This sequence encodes CASSQLGLLGTNEKLFF.

CDR3 in DNA: TGTGCCAGCAGCTACTTATCCGGGACTACCTCGAATGAGCAGTTCTTC. The encoded protein is CASSYLSGTTSNEQFF. The V call is TRBV5-6, the J call TRBJ2-1; TRBD2 aligns across 7 bases. The germline gives CDR1 SGHDT, CDR2 YYEEEE. The V gene end was trimmed by 3 bases and the J gene end by 7 bases; junction bases not matched to a gene: 13. This CDR3 is 16 amino acids long.

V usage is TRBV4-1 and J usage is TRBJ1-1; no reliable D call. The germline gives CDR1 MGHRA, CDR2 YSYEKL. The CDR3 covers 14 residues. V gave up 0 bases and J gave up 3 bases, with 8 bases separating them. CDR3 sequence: CASSQESGYTEAFF. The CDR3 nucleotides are TGCGCCAGCAGCCAAGAATCGGGTTACACTGAAGCTTTCTTT.

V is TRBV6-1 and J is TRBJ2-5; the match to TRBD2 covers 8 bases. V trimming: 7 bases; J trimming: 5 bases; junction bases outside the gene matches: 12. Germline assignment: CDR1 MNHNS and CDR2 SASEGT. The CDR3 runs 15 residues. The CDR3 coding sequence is TGTGCCAGCAACCCATTGACCAGCGGGGGTGAGACCCAGTACTTC. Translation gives CASNPLTSGGETQYF.

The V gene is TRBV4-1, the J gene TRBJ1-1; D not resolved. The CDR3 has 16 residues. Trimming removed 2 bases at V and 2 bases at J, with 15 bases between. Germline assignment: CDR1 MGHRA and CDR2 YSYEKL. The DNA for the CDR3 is TGCGCCAGCAGCCAACATGGGAGCAGGCTAAACACTGAAGCTTTCTTT. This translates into CASSQHGSRLNTEAFF.

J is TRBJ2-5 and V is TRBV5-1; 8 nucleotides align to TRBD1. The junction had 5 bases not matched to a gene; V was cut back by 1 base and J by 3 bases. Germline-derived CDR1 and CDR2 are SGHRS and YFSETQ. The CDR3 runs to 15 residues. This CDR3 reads CASSLWAGGEETQYF. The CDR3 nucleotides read TGCGCCAGCAGCTTGTGGGCAGGGGGCGAAGAGACCCAGTACTTC.